This T cell receptor (beta chain) was obtained from a study of T cells in Graves' hyperthyroidism and ophthalmopathy. The source material, RNA transcripts, was used to amplify TCR beta CDR3 regions. HTBI primers drove first-round RT-PCR of the TCR CDR3. TCRdb re-derived calls from the multiplex PCR reads in MiXCR, one entry per CDR3 protein. The table has approximately 600,000 distinct CDR3 sequences, 15% to 20% seen once; the top ten hold 3% to 4%. Looked up from germline, CDR1 is SEHNR and CDR2 is FQNEAQ (reference sequence). V lost 1 base, J lost 6 bases, and 16 bases lay in between. The CDR3 length is 16 residues. The diagnostic basis comprised clinical symptoms, serum thyroxine and TRAb, thyroid ultrasound and orbital computed tomography. This clonotype occurred many times.

This receptor was taken from a woman aged 30 to 39 with Graves' hyperthyroidism. V is TRBV7-9 and J is TRBJ1-5; tentatively, D is TRBD1 (5 bases). The specimen sequenced was blood. The CDR3 DNA reads as TGTGCCAGCAGCTTAGAGGGGACGGTGTTCTCTCAGCCCCAGCATTTT. Amino acids: CASSLEGTVFSQPQHF.